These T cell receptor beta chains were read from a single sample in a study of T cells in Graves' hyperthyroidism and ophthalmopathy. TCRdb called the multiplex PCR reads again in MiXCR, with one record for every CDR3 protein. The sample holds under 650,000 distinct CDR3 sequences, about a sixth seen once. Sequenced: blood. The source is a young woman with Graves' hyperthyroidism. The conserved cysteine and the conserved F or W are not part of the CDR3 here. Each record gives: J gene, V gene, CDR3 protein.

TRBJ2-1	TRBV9	ASSDSGSSSYNEQF
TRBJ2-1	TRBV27	ASISSGRALNGLTYNEQF
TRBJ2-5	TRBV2	ASSERRGETQY
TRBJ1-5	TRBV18	ASSPPKGQGQQPQH
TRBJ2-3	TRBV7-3	ASSFSQGSSTDTQY
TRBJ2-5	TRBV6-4	ASQRTPQETQY
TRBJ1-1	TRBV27	ASSLLGDGTEAF
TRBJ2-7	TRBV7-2	ASSNRGGGYEQY
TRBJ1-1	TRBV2	ASSSPTGVSTEAF
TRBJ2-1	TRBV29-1	SVEGTVYRSNEQF
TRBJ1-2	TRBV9	ASSPRGGSWDGYT
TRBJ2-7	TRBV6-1	ASRSPGTGFPEQY
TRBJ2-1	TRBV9	ASNEAGAYNEQF
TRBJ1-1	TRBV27	ASRAWGNGNTEAF
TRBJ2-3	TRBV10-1	ASSERSRDTQY
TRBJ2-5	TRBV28	ASTHPGGAEETQY
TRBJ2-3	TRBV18	ASSPNKSGNTQY
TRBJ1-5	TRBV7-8	ASSLDRGNQPQH
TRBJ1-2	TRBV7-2	ASSLDRVSFRNYGYT
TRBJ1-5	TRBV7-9	ASSLWTGQPQH
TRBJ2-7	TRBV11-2	ASSLIAGSSYEQY
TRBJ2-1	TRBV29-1	SVEPRDRWDFNEQF
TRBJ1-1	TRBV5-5	ASSGQPTEAF
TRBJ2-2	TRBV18	ASSRRTDTGELF
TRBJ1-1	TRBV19	ASITGQGMNTEAF